Sequencing of this TCR beta chain was carried out in a study of blood T cell repertoires in COVID-19. Source study methods: Reference gene primer amplification yielded estimated nucleated cell counts. Generated by immunoSEQ multiplex PCR, the TCRdb table keeps only in-frame clones and is missing some. V and J calls plus clone size are reproduced from that table; the DNA served to infer D and trimming. The top ten hold about 13% of the sample, which has over 30,000 clones, over 90% seen once. Trimming removed 4 bases from V and 2 bases from J; junction bases left unmatched: 3. The CDR3 contains 15 residues. Germline CDR1 MNHEY, CDR2 SMNVEV (reference sequence).

The sequence came from a human donor in a cohort sampled during active COVID-19. Sequenced input: peripheral blood. The V call is TRBV27, the J call TRBJ1-1, with 11 bases matching TRBD1. The CDR3 DNA is TGTGCCAGCAGTTCTTGGACAGGGGGCAACACTGAAGCTTTCTTT. Translating gives CASSSWTGGNTEAFF.